The rows below give T cell receptor beta chains drawn from one sample of a study of CD8+ T cells in alopecia areata. The table came from immunoSEQ multiplex PCR; TCRdb's copy has only in-frame clones and leaves some out. The data hold about 120,000 clones, with over 60% observed a single time. The sample here was CD4+ T cells sorted from blood, taken at week 4, from a patient treated with tofacitinib. The receptor set was obtained from a human donor with alopecia areata. Both conserved end residues are part of each CDR3. The D gene is left open where the match is weak. Rows give clone size only sometimes, using once, few, many, or a class for an expanded clone.

cdr3_nt,cdr3_aa,clone_size,d_call,j_call,v_call,cdr3_length
TGTGCCAGCAGTTTACTGACCGGGGAGCTGTTTTTT,CASSLLTGELFF,.,.,TRBJ2-2,TRBV28,12
TGTGCCAGCAGCCAAGATCTTTCGGCTAATGAAAAACTGTTTTTT,CASSQDLSANEKLFF,.,.,TRBJ1-4,TRBV4-2,15
TGTGCCAGCAGCTTAGGCCCGACAGAGAGTGCGCCCCAGCATTTT,CASSLGPTESAPQHF,few,.,TRBJ1-5,TRBV13,15
TGCGCCAGCAGCCAAGGGATCGGGGAAAAACTGTTTTTT,CASSQGIGEKLFF,.,.,TRBJ1-4,TRBV4-1,13
TGCAGCGTTGAAGATCGTGCCAGGGGGGACTATGGCTACACCTTC,CSVEDRARGDYGYTF,once,TRBD1,TRBJ1-2,TRBV29-1,15
TGTGCCAGCAGCTCGACAGGGACCCCCTACGAGCAGTACTTC,CASSSTGTPYEQYF,.,TRBD1,TRBJ2-7,TRBV7-8,14
TGTGCCATCGCACCGGGACAGGGGGGATTAAAACTGTTTTTT,CAIAPGQGGLKLFF,few,TRBD1,TRBJ1-4,TRBV10-3,14
TGCGCCAGCAGCTTGATGGGGGAGGGCCTCGATGAGCAGTTCTTC,CASSLMGEGLDEQFF,.,TRBD2,TRBJ2-1,TRBV5-1,15
TGCGCCAGCAGCCATCTCGGTTCCAGCTATGGCTACACCTTC,CASSHLGSSYGYTF,once,.,TRBJ1-2,TRBV4-3,14
TGCGCCAGCAGCTTGCGGACAGGGGAGGATGGCTACACCTTC,CASSLRTGEDGYTF,few,TRBD1,TRBJ1-2,TRBV5-1,14
TGTGCCAGCAGCAACCCGGGGGGACTGGAAGATACGCAGTATTTT,CASSNPGGLEDTQYF,.,TRBD2,TRBJ2-3,TRBV6-6,15
TGCAGCGTTGAGTCCAGCTACGAGCAGTACTTC,CSVESSYEQYF,.,.,TRBJ2-7,TRBV29-1,11
TGTGCCAGCAGCTTGGCCAGGACTGTGGTGGAGACCCAGTACTTC,CASSLARTVVETQYF,.,.,TRBJ2-5,TRBV7-9,15
TGTGCCACCAGCAGAGATCAGGGCTACGAGCAGTACTTC,CATSRDQGYEQYF,.,.,TRBJ2-7,TRBV15,13
TGTGCCAGCAGTTACCGGGACAGGGACTTCGAGCAGTACTTC,CASSYRDRDFEQYF,.,TRBD1,TRBJ2-7,TRBV6-6,14
TGTGCCATCAGTGAGTCTCTCAGGCCGGGGGATGAGCAGTTCTTC,CAISESLRPGDEQFF,.,.,TRBJ2-1,TRBV10-3,15
TGTGCCAGCAGCCCGTTAGCGGGGGCCCTAAACACCGGGGAGCTGTTTTTT,CASSPLAGALNTGELFF,.,TRBD2,TRBJ2-2,TRBV7-7,17
TGTGCCAGCAGCGCGGGACTCCTTAATGAGCAGTTCTTC,CASSAGLLNEQFF,few,.,TRBJ2-1,TRBV11-1,13
TGCGCCAGCAGCTTGGGAGGTGACTACGAGCAGTACTTC,CASSLGGDYEQYF,.,.,TRBJ2-7,TRBV5-1,13
TGCGCCAGCAGCCAGGGATGGACCAGCTCCTACGAGCAGTACTTC,CASSQGWTSSYEQYF,once,.,TRBJ2-7,TRBV4-1,15
TGTGCCAGCACCCGGACTAGCGGGGATAACACCGGGGAGCTGTTTTTT,CASTRTSGDNTGELFF,.,TRBD2,TRBJ2-2,TRBV4-2,16
TGTGCCAGCAGCTTAACTAGCGGGGGGGCCCATACGCAGTATTTT,CASSLTSGGAHTQYF,.,TRBD2,TRBJ2-3,TRBV7-3,15
TGTGCCATCAGTGAAACCTCAGACGGGAAAGCTTTCTTT,CAISETSDGKAFF,.,.,TRBJ1-1,TRBV10-3,13
TGTGCCAGCAGCATTACAGGGAACACTGAAGCTTTCTTT,CASSITGNTEAFF,.,.,TRBJ1-1,TRBV13,13
TGCGCCAGCACCATTAAATCGTGGGGTTATGGCTACACCTTC,CASTIKSWGYGYTF,few,.,TRBJ1-2,TRBV23-1,14
TGTGCCAGCAACAGAGGGGCATCTATCACAGATACGCAGTATTTT,CASNRGASITDTQYF,once,.,TRBJ2-3,TRBV2,15
TGTGCCAGCAGCTTATCGCCCACAGATACGCAGTATTTT,CASSLSPTDTQYF,.,.,TRBJ2-3,TRBV7-2,13
TGCAGCGTTTTCGGTGGAAACACCATATATTTT,CSVFGGNTIYF,.,.,TRBJ1-3,TRBV29-1,11
TGCAGCGTGACAGGTTTGTCCACAGATACGCAGTATTTT,CSVTGLSTDTQYF,few,.,TRBJ2-3,TRBV29-1,13
TGTGCCAGCAGCTTATCCGGGGAGCTGTTTTTT,CASSLSGELFF,.,.,TRBJ2-2,TRBV7-2,11
TGTGCCAGCGCAGAACAGGGGCGAACGCAGTATTTT,CASAEQGRTQYF,.,TRBD1,TRBJ2-3,TRBV7-2,12
TGTGCCAGCAGCTTAGATGGAGGACTAGTCATCCCAGATACGCAGTATTTT,CASSLDGGLVIPDTQYF,.,TRBD2,TRBJ2-3,TRBV11-2,17
TGTGCCAGCAGTCGGGAGGCCCCCTACGAGCAGTACTTC,CASSREAPYEQYF,.,TRBD2,TRBJ2-7,TRBV6-6,13
TGTGCCAGCAGAGCCCCTGGGTGGAATACGCAGTATTTT,CASRAPGWNTQYF,few,.,TRBJ2-3,TRBV6-1,13
TGTGCCAGCAGTGAAGTGCGGGCTAGCGAGACAGATACGCAGTATTTT,CASSEVRASETDTQYF,.,.,TRBJ2-3,TRBV2,16
TGTGCCACCAGCAGAGTAAGGGATGCGGGAGGGGATGGCTACACCTTC,CATSRVRDAGGDGYTF,few,.,TRBJ1-2,TRBV15,16
TGTGCCAGCATCGCTCCGCGTCCGATGAACACTGAAGCTTTCTTT,CASIAPRPMNTEAFF,.,.,TRBJ1-1,TRBV27,15
TGTGCCATCAGCCGTGAGGGGACAGGGGATGGCTACACCTTC,CAISREGTGDGYTF,.,TRBD1,TRBJ1-2,TRBV10-3,14
TGTGCCAGCAGGATCAGCAATCAGCCCCAGCATTTT,CASRISNQPQHF,.,.,TRBJ1-5,TRBV2,12
TGTGCCAGCAGCTTAGCGGCGGTCTCCTACGAGCAGTACTTC,CASSLAAVSYEQYF,.,.,TRBJ2-7,TRBV7-8,14
TGTGCCAGTAATCCGACAGGGCTGGATTCACCCCTCCACTTT,CASNPTGLDSPLHF,.,TRBD1,TRBJ1-6,TRBV19,14
TGCGCCAGCAGCTCCCAAGCGGAACAGGGGGAGACCCAGTACTTC,CASSSQAEQGETQYF,.,TRBD1,TRBJ2-5,TRBV5-1,15
TGTGCCAGCCGAACCTCAGGGGACGAGCAGTACTTC,CASRTSGDEQYF,.,.,TRBJ2-7,TRBV6-5,12
TGTGCCAGCAGTGCACAGGCCCAGCCCCAGCATTTT,CASSAQAQPQHF,.,.,TRBJ1-5,TRBV2,12
TGTGCCAACAGCTTAGCACCGGGAGGAACCGGGGAGCTGTTTTTT,CANSLAPGGTGELFF,.,TRBD2,TRBJ2-2,TRBV7-2,15
TGTGCCTGGAGGGTAGCGGGAGTCTACAATGAGCAGTTCTTC,CAWRVAGVYNEQFF,.,TRBD2,TRBJ2-1,TRBV30,14
TGTGCCAGCTCACCTATGGGATCGGCCGTCAATGAGCAGTTCTTC,CASSPMGSAVNEQFF,few,.,TRBJ2-1,TRBV18,15